This T cell receptor (beta chain) was identified during a study of OX40 agonist ivuxolimab in advanced cancers. This CDR3 spans 17 amino acids. Germline V lookup: CDR1 MDHEN, CDR2 SYDVKM. Trimming removed 2 bases at V and 5 bases at J, with 18 bases between. In the case of this clone: No antigen is known for it.

Clones were read by immunoSEQ multiplex PCR, and TCRdb kept only the in-frame ones, dropping some. The table records 39,000 or so clones, roughly nine tenths of them present only once. Baseline was the first blood sampling point, followed by cycle 4 day 1 and cycle 7 day 1. Study observations and caveats: Expansion of clones was among the lowest in partial responders at 0.1-3.0 mg/kg.

The chain couples TRBV28 to TRBJ2-2; D is undetermined. This sequence was found in an adult with an advanced solid tumor such as melanoma, head and neck, liver or kidney cancer. The material sequenced was CD4+ or CD8+ T cells sorted from blood, taken in a trial of the OX40 agonist ivuxolimab. In DNA form, the CDR3 reads TGTGCCAGCAGTTTACCCGCCTCTAGATCGTTGACCGGGGAGCTGTTTTTT. This translates into CASSLPASRSLTGELFF.